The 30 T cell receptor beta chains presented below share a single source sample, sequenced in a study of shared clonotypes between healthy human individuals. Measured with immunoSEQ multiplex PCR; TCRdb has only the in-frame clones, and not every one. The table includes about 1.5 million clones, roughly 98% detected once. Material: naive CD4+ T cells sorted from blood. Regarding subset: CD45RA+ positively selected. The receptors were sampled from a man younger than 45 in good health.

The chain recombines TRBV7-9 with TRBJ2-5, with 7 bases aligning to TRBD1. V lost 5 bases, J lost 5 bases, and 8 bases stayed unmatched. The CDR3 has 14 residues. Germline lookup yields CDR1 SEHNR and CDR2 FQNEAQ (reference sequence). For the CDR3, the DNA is TGTGCCAGCAGCCTCATACAGGGGTTGGAGACCCAGTACTTC. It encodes CASSLIQGLETQYF.

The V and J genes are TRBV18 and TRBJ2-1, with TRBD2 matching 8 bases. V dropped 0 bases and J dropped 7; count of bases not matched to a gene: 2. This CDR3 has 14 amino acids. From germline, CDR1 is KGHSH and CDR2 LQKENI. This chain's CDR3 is CASSPPGGGNEQFF. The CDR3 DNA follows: TGTGCCAGCTCACCACCGGGCGGGGGGAATGAGCAGTTCTTC.

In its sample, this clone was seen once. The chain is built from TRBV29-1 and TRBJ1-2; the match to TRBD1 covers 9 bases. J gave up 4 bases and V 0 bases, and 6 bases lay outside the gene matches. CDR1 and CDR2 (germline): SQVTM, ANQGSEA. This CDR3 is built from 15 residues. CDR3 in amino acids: CSVEDHRGRIYGYTF. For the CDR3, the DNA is TGCAGCGTTGAAGATCACAGGGGGCGCATCTATGGCTACACCTTC.

CDR3 in amino acids: CASSLTDSHRNTEAFF. DNA of the CDR3: TGTGCCAGCAGTTTAACTGACTCGCACAGGAACACTGAAGCTTTCTTT. This chain connects TRBV28 to TRBJ1-1; D is unclear. Germline V lookup: CDR1 MDHEN, CDR2 SYDVKM. CDR3 size: 16 residues. V lost 2 bases and J lost 1, with 14 bases in between.

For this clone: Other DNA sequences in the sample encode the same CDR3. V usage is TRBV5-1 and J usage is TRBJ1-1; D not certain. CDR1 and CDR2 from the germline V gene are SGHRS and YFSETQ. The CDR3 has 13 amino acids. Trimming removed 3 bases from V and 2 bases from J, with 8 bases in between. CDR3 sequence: CASSWAENTEAFF. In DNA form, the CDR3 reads TGCGCCAGCAGCTGGGCGGAAAACACTGAAGCTTTCTTT.

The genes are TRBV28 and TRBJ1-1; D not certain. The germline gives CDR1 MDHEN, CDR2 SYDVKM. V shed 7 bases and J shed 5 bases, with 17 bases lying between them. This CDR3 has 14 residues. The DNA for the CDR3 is TGTGCCAGCAACGCGGCGTGGGCAAGTACTGAAGCTTTCTTT. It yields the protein CASNAAWASTEAFF.

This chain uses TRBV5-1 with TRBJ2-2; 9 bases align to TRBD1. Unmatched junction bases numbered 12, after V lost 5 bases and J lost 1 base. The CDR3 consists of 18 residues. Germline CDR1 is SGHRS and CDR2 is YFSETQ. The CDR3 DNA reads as TGCGCCAGCAGTTTTGGGTCGTTGGACAGGGGGAACACCGGGGAGCTGTTTTTT. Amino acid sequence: CASSFGSLDRGNTGELFF. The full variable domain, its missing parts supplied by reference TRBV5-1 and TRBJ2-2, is KAGVTQTPRYLIKTRGQQVTLSCSPISGHRSVSWYQQTPGQGLQFLFEYFSETQRNKGNFPGRFSGRQFSNSRSEMNVSTLELGDSALYLCASSFGSLDRGNTGELFFGEGSRLTVL.

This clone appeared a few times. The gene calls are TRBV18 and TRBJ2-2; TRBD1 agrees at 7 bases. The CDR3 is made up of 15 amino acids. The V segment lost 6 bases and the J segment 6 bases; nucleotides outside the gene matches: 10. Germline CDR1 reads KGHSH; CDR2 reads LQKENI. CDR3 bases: TGTGCCAGCTCTCCCGGGACAGCCCGCCCCGGGGAGCTGTTTTTT. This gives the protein CASSPGTARPGELFF. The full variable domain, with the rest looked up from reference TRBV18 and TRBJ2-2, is NAGVMQNPRHLVRRRGQEARLRCSPMKGHSHVYWYRQLPEEGLKFMVYLQKENIIDESGMPKERFSAEFPKEGPSILRIQQVVRGDSAAYFCASSPGTARPGELFFGEGSRLTVL.

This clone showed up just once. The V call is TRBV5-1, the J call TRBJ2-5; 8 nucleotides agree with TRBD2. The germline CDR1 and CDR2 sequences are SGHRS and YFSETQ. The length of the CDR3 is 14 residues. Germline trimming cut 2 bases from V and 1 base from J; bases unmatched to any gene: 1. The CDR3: CASSFAGGQETQYF. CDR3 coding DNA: TGCGCCAGCAGCTTCGCGGGGGGCCAAGAGACCCAGTACTTC.

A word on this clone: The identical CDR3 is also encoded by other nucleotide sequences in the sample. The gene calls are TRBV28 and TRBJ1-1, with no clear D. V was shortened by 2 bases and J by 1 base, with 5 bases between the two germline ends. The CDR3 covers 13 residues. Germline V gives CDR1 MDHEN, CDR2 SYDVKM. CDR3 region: CASSLLGNTEAFF. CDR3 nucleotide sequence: TGTGCCAGCAGTTTACTCGGGAACACTGAAGCTTTCTTT.

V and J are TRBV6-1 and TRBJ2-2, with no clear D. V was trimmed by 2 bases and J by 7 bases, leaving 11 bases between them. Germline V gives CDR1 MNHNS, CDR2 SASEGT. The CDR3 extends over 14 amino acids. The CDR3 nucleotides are TGTGCCAGCAGTGAAATTCTGGGTGACGGGGAGCTGTTTTTT. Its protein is CASSEILGDGELFF.

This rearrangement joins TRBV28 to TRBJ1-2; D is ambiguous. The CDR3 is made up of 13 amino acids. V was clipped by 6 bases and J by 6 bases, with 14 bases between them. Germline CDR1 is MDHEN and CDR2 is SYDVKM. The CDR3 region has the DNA TGTGCCAGCAGGATTCATGGACGGGATGGCTACACCTTC. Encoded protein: CASRIHGRDGYTF.

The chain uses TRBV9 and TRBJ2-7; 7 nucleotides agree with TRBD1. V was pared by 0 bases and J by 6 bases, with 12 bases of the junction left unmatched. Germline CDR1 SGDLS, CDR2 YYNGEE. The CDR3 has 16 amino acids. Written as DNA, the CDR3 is TGTGCCAGCAGCGTAGGTGGGACAGCGTCTTTGTCCGAGCAGTACTTC. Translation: CASSVGGTASLSEQYF. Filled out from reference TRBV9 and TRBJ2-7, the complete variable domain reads DSGVTQTPKHLITATGQRVTLRCSPRSGDLSVYWYQQSLDQGLQFLIQYYNGEERAKGNILERFSAQQFPDLHSELNLSSLELGDSALYFCASSVGGTASLSEQYFGPGTRLTVT.

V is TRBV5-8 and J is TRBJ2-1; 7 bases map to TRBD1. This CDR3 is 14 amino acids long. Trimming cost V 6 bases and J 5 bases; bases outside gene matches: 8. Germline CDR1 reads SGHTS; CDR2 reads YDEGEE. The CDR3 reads CASIAGTANNEQFF. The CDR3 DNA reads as TGTGCCAGCATCGCCGGGACAGCGAACAATGAGCAGTTCTTC.

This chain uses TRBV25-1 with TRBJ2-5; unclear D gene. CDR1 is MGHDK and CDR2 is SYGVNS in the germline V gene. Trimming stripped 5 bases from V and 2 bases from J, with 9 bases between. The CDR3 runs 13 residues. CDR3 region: CASSITIQETQYF. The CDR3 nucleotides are TGTGCCAGCAGTATCACAATTCAAGAGACCCAGTACTTC.

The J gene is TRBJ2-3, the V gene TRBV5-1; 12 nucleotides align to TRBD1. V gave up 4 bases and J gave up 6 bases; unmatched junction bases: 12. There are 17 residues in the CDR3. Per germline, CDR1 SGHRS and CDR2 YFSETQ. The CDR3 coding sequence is TGCGCCAGCAGCCAACCTCCGGGACAGGGGGCGCTGGATACGCAGTATTTT. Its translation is CASSQPPGQGALDTQYF.

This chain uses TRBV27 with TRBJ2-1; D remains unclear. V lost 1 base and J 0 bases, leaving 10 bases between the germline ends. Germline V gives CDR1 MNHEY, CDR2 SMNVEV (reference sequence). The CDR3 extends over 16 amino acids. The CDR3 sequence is CASSLYGVHSYNEQFF. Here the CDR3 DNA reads TGTGCCAGCAGTTTATATGGTGTTCACTCCTACAATGAGCAGTTCTTC.

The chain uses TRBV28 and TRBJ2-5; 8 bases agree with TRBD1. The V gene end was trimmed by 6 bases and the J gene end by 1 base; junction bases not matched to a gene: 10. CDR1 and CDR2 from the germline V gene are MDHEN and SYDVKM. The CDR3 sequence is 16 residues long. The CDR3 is CASRYQGAGGQETQYF. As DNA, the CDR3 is TGTGCCAGCAGGTACCAGGGGGCTGGGGGCCAAGAGACCCAGTACTTC.

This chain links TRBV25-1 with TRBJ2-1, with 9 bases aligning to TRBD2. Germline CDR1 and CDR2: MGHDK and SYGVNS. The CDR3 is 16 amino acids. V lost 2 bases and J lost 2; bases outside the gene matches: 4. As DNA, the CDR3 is TGTGCCAGCAGTGAAGGTAGCGGGAGCCCCTACAATGAGCAGTTCTTC. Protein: CASSEGSGSPYNEQFF.

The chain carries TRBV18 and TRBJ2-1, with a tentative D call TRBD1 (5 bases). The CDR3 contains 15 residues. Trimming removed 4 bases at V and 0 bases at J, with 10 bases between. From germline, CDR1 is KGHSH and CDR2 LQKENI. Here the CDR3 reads CASSLQESSYNEQFF. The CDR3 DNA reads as TGTGCCAGCTCACTACAGGAAAGCTCCTACAATGAGCAGTTCTTC. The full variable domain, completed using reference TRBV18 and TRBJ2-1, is NAGVMQNPRHLVRRRGQEARLRCSPMKGHSHVYWYRQLPEEGLKFMVYLQKENIIDESGMPKERFSAEFPKEGPSILRIQQVVRGDSAAYFCASSLQESSYNEQFFGPGTRLTVL.

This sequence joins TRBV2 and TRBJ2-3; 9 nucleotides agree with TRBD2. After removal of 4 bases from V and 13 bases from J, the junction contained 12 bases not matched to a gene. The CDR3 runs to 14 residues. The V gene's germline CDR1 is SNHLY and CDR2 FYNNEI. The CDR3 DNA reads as TGTGCCAGCAGTGTTCTTGGCGGGAGGGCCGGGGAGTATTTT. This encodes CASSVLGGRAGEYF.

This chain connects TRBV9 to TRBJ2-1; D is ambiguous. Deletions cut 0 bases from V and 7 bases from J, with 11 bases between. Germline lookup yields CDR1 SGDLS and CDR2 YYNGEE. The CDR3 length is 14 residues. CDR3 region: CASSVGPLVNEQFF. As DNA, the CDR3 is TGTGCCAGCAGCGTAGGGCCTCTCGTAAATGAGCAGTTCTTC.

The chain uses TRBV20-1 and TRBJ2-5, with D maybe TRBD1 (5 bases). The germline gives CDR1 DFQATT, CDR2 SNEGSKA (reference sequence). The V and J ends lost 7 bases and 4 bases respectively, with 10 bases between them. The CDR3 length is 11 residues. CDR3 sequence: CSVTGVETQYF. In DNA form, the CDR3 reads TGCAGTGTCACAGGCGTAGAGACCCAGTACTTC.

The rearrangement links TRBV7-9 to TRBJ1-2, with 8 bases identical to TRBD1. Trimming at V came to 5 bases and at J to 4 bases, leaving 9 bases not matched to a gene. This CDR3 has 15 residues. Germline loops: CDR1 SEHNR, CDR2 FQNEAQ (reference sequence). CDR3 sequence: CASSLSGQGVYGYTF. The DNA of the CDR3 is TGTGCCAGCAGCCTCTCCGGACAGGGCGTCTATGGCTACACCTTC.

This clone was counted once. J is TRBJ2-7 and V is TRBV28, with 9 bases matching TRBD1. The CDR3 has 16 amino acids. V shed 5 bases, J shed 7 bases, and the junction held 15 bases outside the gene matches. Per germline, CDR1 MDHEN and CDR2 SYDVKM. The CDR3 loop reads CASSPIRTGALGEQYF. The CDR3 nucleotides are TGTGCCAGCAGTCCCATCCGGACAGGGGCCCTGGGGGAGCAGTACTTC. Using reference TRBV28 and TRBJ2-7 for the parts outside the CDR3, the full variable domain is DVKVTQSSRYLVKRTGEKVFLECVQDMDHENMFWYRQDPGLGLRLIYFSYDVKMKEKGDIPEGYSVSREKKERFSLILESASTNQTSMYLCASSPIRTGALGEQYFGPGTRLTVT.

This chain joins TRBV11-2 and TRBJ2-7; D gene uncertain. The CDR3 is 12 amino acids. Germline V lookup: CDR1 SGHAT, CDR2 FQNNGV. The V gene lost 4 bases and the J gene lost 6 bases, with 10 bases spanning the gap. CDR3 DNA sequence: TGTGCCAGCAGCTCCCGGACGCCCGAGCAGTACTTC. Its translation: CASSSRTPEQYF.

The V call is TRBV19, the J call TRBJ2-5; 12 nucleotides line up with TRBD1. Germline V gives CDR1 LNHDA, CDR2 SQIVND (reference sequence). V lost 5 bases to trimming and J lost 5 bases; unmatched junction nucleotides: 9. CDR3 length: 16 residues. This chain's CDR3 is CASSGTGGLGFETQYF. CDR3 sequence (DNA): TGTGCCAGTAGTGGGACAGGGGGCCTAGGGTTCGAGACCCAGTACTTC.

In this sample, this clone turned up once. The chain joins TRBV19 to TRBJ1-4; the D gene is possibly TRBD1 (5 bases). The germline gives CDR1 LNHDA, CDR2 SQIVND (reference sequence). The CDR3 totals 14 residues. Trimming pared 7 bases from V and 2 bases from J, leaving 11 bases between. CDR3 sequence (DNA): TGTGCCAGTACCTCAGGGATCACTAATGAAAAACTGTTTTTT. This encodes CASTSGITNEKLFF.

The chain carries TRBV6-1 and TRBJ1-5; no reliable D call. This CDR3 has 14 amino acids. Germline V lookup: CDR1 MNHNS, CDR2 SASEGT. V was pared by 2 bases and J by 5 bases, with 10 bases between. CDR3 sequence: CASSESYGYQPQHF. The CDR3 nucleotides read TGTGCCAGCAGTGAATCATACGGCTATCAGCCCCAGCATTTT.

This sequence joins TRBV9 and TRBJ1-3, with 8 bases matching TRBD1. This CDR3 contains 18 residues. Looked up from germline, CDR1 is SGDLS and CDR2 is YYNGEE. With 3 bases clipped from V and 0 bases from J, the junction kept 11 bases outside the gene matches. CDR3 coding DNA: TGTGCCAGCAGCGAGGACAGGGCCACTTCGAGCTCTGGAAACACCATATATTTT. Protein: CASSEDRATSSSGNTIYF.